The following is a TCR beta chain sequence with its context. The data are from a study of T cell responses to AZD1222 COVID-19 vaccine. This CDR3 comprises 13 residues. Trimming at V came to 8 bases and at J to 7 bases, leaving 13 bases not matched to a gene. The germline CDR1 and CDR2 sequences are SQVTM and ANQGSEA. The table came from immunoSEQ multiplex PCR; TCRdb's copy has only in-frame clones and leaves some out. The sample lists 150,000 or so clones, about 90% occurring once. The specimen was peripheral blood, collected on day 0 of AZD1222 vaccination. This receptor was taken from an adult in good health. V is TRBV29-1 and J is TRBJ2-7; 8 positions match TRBD1. The CDR3 sequence: CSSRTGRFGEQYF. The CDR3 DNA is TGCAGCTCCAGGACAGGGAGGTTTGGGGAGCAGTACTTC.